This TCR beta chain was sequenced during a study of OX40 agonist ivuxolimab in advanced cancers. Study information: Of the participants, approximately 36% had some prior anti-PD-1, anti-PD-L1 or anti-CTLA-4 therapy, which was allowed. Patients achieving partial responses numbered three: one hepatocellular carcinoma case and two cutaneous melanoma cases.

CDR1 is ENHRY and CDR2 is SYGVKD in the germline V gene. The CDR3 runs to 17 residues. After removal of 6 bases from V and 12 bases from J, the junction contained 23 bases not matched to a gene. Regarding the study as a whole: Antigen specificity remained undetermined for the expanded peripheral T cells. CD4+ and CD8+ blood T cells expanded clonally by week 6 at 0.1 to 3.0 mg/kg.

Notes on this clone: Its antigen is unidentified.

Sequenced by immunoSEQ multiplex PCR; TCRdb stores in-frame clones only, minus some. The data contain approximately 70,000 clones, about 83% of them singletons. V is TRBV10-3 and J is TRBJ1-2, with 9 bases identical to TRBD1. The source of this sequence is an adult with an advanced solid tumor such as melanoma, head and neck, liver or kidney cancer. The sample consisted of CD4+ or CD8+ T cells sorted from blood, taken in a trial of the OX40 agonist ivuxolimab. CDR3 region: CAISQTGGGKMGPSDTF. CDR3 sequence (DNA): TGTGCCATCAGCCAAACAGGGGGCGGTAAGATGGGGCCCTCGGACACCTTC.